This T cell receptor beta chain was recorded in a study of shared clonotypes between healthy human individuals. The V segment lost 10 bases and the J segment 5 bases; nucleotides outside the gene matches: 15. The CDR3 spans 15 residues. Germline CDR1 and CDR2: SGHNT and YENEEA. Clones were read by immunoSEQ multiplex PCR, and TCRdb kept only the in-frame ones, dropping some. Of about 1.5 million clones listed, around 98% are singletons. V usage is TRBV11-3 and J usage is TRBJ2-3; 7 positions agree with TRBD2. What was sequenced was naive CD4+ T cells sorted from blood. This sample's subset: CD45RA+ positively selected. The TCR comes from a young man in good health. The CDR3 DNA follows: TGTGCCACCACGTACGCGAGCGGGATTGGAGATACGCAGTATTTT. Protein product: CATTYASGIGDTQYF.